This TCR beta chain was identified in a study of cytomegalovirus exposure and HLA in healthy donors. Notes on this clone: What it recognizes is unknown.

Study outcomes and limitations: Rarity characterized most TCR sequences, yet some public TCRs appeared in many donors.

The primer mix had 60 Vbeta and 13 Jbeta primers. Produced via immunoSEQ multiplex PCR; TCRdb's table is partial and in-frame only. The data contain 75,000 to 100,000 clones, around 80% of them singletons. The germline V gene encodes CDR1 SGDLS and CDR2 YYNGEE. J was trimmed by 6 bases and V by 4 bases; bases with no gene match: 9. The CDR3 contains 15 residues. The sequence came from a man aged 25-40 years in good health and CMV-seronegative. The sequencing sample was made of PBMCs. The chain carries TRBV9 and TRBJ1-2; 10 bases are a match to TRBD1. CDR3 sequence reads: CASSSGQGGYNGYTF. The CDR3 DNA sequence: TGTGCCAGCAGCAGCGGACAGGGGGGTTACAATGGCTACACCTTC.